This entry concerns a single T cell receptor (beta chain). The antigen is unknown. Amplified TCR beta CDR3 regions derived from RNA transcripts. A first-round RT-PCR of the TCR CDR3 used the HTBI primer set. TCRdb analysed the multiplex PCR reads with MiXCR anew, one entry per CDR3 protein. The sample records roughly 500,000 distinct CDR3 sequences, around 50% being singletons. The data were taken from a study of T cells in Graves' hyperthyroidism and ophthalmopathy. Study-wide findings and caveats: Ophthalmopathy stood apart from stable hyperthyroidism in a 13 V-J model.

The V gene lost 8 bases and the J gene lost 3 bases, with 17 bases spanning the gap. This CDR3 comprises 14 residues. Germline CDR1 and CDR2: ENHRY and SYGVKD. J is TRBJ2-7 and V is TRBV10-3; TRBD1 is a possible D gene (5 bases). The receptor's source is an adult woman with Graves' disease, either hyperthyroidism or ophthalmopathy (not recorded which). Sequencing input: peripheral blood or thyroid tissue (not recorded which). In nucleotides, the CDR3 is TGTGCCATCCCCTCACCCAGGGCTGGCTACGAGCAGTACTTC. This sequence encodes CAIPSPRAGYEQYF.